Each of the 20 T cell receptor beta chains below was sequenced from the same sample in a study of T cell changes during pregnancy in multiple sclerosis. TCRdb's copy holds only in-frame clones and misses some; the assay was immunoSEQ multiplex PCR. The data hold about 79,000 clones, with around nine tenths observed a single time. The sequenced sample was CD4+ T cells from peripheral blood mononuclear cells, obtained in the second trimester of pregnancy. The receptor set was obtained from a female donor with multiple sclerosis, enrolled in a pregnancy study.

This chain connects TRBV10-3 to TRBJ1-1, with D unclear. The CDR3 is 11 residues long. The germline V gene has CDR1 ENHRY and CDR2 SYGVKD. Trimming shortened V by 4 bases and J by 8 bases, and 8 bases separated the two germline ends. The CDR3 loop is CAISGGNEAFF. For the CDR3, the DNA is TGTGCCATCAGTGGCGGCAACGAAGCTTTCTTT.

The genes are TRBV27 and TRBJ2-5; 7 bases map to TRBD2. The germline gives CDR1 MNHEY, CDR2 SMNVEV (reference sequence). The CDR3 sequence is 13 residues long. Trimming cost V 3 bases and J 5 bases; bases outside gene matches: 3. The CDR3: CASSLRGGETQYF. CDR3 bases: TGTGCCAGCAGTTTGCGGGGAGGGGAGACCCAGTACTTC.

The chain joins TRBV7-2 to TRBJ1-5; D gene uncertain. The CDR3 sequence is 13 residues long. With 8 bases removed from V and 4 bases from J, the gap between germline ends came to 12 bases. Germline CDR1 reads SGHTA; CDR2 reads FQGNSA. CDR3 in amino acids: CASGNSINQPQHF. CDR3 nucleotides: TGTGCCAGCGGCAACAGCATAAATCAGCCCCAGCATTTT.

The DNA for the CDR3 is TGTGCCAGCAGGACCATCAGGAAGCTGAATGGCTACACCTTC. Translating gives CASRTIRKLNGYTF. The V gene is TRBV27, the J gene TRBJ1-2; D gene ambiguous. The V gene lost 6 bases and the J gene lost 6 bases, with 17 bases spanning the gap. The CDR3 has 14 residues. CDR1 is MNHEY, CDR2 SMNVEV, per germline (reference sequence).

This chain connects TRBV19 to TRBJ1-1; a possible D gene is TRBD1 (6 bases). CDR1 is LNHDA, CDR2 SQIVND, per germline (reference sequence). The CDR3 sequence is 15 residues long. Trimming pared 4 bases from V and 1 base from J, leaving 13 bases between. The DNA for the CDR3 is TGTGCCAGTAGTACCGACAGGTCAGGGAACACTGAAGCTTTCTTT. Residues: CASSTDRSGNTEAFF.

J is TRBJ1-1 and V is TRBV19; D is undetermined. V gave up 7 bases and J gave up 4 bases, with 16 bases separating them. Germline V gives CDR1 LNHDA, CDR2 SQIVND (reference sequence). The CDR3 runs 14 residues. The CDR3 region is CASIVKRGGTEAFF. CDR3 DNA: TGTGCCAGTATTGTGAAGCGGGGAGGCACTGAAGCTTTCTTT.

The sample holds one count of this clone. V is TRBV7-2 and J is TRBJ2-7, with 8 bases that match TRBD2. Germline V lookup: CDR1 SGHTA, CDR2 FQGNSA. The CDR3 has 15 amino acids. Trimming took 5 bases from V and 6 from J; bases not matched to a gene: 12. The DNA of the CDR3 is TGTGCCAGCAGCGGTGGTAGCGGGAAGATGGGCGAGCAGTACTTC. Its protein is CASSGGSGKMGEQYF.

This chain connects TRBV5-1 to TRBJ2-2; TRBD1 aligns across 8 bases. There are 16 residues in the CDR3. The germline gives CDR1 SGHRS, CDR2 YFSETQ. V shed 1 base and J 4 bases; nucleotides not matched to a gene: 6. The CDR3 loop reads CASSLRTGGPTGELFF. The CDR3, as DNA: TGCGCCAGCAGCTTGAGAACAGGGGGGCCCACCGGGGAGCTGTTTTTT.

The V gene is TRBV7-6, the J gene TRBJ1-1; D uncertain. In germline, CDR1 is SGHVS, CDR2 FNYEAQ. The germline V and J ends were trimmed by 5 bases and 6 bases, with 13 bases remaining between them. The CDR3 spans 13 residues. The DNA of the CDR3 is TGTGCCAGCAGCCGAAGGCTAGATTCTGAAGCTTTCTTT. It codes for CASSRRLDSEAFF.

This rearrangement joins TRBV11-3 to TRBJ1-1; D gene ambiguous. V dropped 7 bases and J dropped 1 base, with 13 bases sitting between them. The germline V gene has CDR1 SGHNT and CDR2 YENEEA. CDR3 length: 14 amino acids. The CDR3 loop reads CASKLGLGNTEAFF. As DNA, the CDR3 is TGTGCCAGCAAATTAGGACTGGGGAACACTGAAGCTTTCTTT. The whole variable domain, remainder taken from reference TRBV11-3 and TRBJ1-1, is EAGVVQSPRYKIIEKKQPVAFWCNPISGHNTLYWYLQNLGQGPELLIRYENEEAVDDSQLPKDRFSAERLKGVDSTLKIQPAELGDSAVYLCASKLGLGNTEAFFGQGTRLTVV.

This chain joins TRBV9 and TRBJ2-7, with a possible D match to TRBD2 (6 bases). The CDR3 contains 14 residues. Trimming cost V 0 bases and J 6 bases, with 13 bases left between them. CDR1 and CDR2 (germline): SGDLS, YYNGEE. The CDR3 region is CASSVAGATFEQYF. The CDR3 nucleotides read TGTGCCAGCAGCGTAGCGGGAGCCACTTTCGAGCAGTACTTC.

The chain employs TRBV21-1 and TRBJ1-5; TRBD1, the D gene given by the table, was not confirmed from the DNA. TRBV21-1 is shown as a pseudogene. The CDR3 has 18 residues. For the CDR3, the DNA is TGTGCCAGGAACAGGGACAGCATGAGAATATATAGCAATCAGCCCCAGCATTTT. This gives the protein CARNRDSMRIYSNQPQHF.

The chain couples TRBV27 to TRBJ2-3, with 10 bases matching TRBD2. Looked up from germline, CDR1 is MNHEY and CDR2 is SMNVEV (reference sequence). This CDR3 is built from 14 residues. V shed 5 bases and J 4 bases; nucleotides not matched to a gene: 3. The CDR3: CASSLGLAADTQYF. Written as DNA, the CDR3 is TGTGCCAGCAGTCTCGGACTAGCGGCAGATACGCAGTATTTT.

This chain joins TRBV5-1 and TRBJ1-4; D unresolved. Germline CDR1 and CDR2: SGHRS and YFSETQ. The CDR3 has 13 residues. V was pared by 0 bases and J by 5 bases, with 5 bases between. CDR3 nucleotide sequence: TGCGCCAGCAGCTTGGCCAGAAATGAAAAACTGTTTTTT. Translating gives CASSLARNEKLFF. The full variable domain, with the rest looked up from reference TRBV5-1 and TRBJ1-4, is KAGVTQTPRYLIKTRGQQVTLSCSPISGHRSVSWYQQTPGQGLQFLFEYFSETQRNKGNFPGRFSGRQFSNSRSEMNVSTLELGDSALYLCASSLARNEKLFFGSGTQLSVL.

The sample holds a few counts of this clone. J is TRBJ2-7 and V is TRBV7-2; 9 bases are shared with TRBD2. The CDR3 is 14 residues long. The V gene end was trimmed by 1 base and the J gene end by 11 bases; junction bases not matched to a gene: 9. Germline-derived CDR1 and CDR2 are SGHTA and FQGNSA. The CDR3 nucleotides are TGTGCCAGCAGCTTAGACTCGGCGGGAGGGATCAAGTACTTC. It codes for CASSLDSAGGIKYF.

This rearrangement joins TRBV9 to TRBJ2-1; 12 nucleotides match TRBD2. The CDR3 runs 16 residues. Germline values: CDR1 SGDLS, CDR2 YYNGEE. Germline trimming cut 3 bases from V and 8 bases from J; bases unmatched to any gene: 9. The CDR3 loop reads CASSEPASGRAHEQFF. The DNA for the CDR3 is TGTGCCAGCAGCGAGCCGGCTAGCGGGAGGGCTCATGAGCAGTTCTTC. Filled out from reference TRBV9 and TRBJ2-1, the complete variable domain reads DSGVTQTPKHLITATGQRVTLRCSPRSGDLSVYWYQQSLDQGLQFLIQYYNGEERAKGNILERFSAQQFPDLHSELNLSSLELGDSALYFCASSEPASGRAHEQFFGPGTRLTVL.

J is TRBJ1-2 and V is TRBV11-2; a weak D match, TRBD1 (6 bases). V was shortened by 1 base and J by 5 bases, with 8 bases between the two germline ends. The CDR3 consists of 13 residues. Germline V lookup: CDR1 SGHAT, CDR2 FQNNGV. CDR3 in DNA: TGTGCCAGCAGCTTAGGCAGGGGATATGGCTACACCTTC. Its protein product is CASSLGRGYGYTF.

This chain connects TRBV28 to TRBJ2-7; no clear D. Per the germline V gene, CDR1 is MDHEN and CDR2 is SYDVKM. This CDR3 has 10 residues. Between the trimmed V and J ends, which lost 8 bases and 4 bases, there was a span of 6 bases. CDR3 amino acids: CASGPYEQYF. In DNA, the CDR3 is TGTGCCAGCGGGCCGTACGAGCAGTACTTC.

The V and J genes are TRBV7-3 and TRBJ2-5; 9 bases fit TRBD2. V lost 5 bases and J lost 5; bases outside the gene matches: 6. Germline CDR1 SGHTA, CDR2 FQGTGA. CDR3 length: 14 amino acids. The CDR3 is CASSRAGGGETQYF. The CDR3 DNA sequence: TGTGCCAGCAGCCGAGCGGGGGGCGGGGAGACCCAGTACTTC.

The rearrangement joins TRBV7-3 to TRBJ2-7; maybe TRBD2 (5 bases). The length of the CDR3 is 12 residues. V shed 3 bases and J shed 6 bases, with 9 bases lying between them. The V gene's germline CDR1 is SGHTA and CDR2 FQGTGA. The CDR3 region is CASSFTSGEQYF. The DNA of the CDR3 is TGTGCCAGCAGCTTTACTAGTGGCGAGCAGTACTTC.